This is a list of T cell receptor beta chains from one sample in a study of blood T cell repertoires in COVID-19. The repertoire was sequenced with immunoSEQ multiplex PCR; TCRdb's copy has only in-frame clones and lacks some. The sample carries some 190,000 clones, less than 85% recorded once. The sample taken for sequencing was PBMCs or T cells enriched from blood (not recorded which). The receptors shown here come from a young woman who had recovered from COVID-19. CDR3s include the opening cysteine and the closing phenylalanine or tryptophan. The order of the fields is clone size, V gene, J gene, D gene, CDR3 DNA, CDR3 protein. A D gene is named only where the DNA matches it firmly. Where a row states a size, it is once, few, many or the class of an expanded clone; other rows omit it.

-,TRBV24-1,TRBJ2-3,TRBD2,TGTGCCACCAGTGATTCAACCCGAGGACTAGCGGGGGGGCAAGATACGCAGTATTTT,CATSDSTRGLAGGQDTQYF
-,TRBV7-2,TRBJ1-5,TRBD1,TGTGCCAGCAGCTTAGGGTACAGGGGGCCTCAGCCCCAGCATTTT,CASSLGYRGPQPQHF
-,TRBV2,TRBJ1-1,-,TGTGCCAGCAAGCTACAGGGTAACACTGAAGCTTTCTTT,CASKLQGNTEAFF
-,TRBV7-9,TRBJ2-5,-,TGTGCCAGCAGCTTAAGTCCCCGGGGGACCCAGTACTTC,CASSLSPRGTQYF
-,TRBV30,TRBJ2-3,TRBD2,TGTGCCTGGAGTGAACTAGGACTAGATACAGATACGCAGTATTTT,CAWSELGLDTDTQYF
once,TRBV7-9,TRBJ1-4,TRBD1,TGTGCCAGCAGCTTAAGGGGGCTGGCAGGACCTAATGAAAAACTGTTTTTT,CASSLRGLAGPNEKLFF
once,TRBV3-1/TRBV3-2,TRBJ1-6,-,TGTGCCAGCAGCCTAACCCCGGGGAGTTCACCCCTCCACTTT,CASSLTPGSSPLHF
-,TRBV5-1,TRBJ1-3,TRBD1,TGCGCCAGCCGGGCGGACAGGGGGCCTGGAAACACCATATATTTT,CASRADRGPGNTIYF
-,TRBV7-9,TRBJ1-6,-,TGTGCCAGCAGCTTATACGGAGGGGATAATTCACCCCTCCACTTT,CASSLYGGDNSPLHF
-,TRBV18,TRBJ2-7,TRBD2,TGTGCCAGCTTTCCTAGCGGGGAAACCTACGAGCAGTACTTC,CASFPSGETYEQYF
-,TRBV6-6,TRBJ1-2,-,TGTGCCAGCAGTAACACGTTCGAGGGGGACTATGGCTACACCTTC,CASSNTFEGDYGYTF
-,TRBV28,TRBJ1-5,-,TGTGCCAGCAGTGGAACTGGAGCGAATAGCAATCAGCCCCAGCATTTT,CASSGTGANSNQPQHF
-,TRBV21-1,TRBJ1-5,-,TGTGCCAGCAGCAAAGAACCGGTCAATCAGCCCCAGCATTTT,CASSKEPVNQPQHF
-,TRBV28,TRBJ2-7,-,TGTGCCAGCAGTTACGACTCAGGGGCCTTTGGGTACGAGCAGTACTTC,CASSYDSGAFGYEQYF
-,TRBV5-4,TRBJ1-2,-,TGTGCCAGCAGCTTGGGATCAGGGGACTATGGCTACACCTTC,CASSLGSGDYGYTF
once,TRBV7-9,TRBJ2-7,-,TGTGCCAGCAGCTTAGCGGTGGGGGCCGCCTACGAGCAGTACTTC,CASSLAVGAAYEQYF
-,TRBV6-5,TRBJ2-5,TRBD2,TGTGCCAGCAGGACTAGCGGGGTTAAGACCCAGTACTTC,CASRTSGVKTQYF
-,TRBV10-1,TRBJ2-1,TRBD2,TGCGCCAGCAGATCGGGACTAGCGGGGGACGGCGATGAGCAGTTCTTC,CASRSGLAGDGDEQFF
-,TRBV28,TRBJ2-3,-,TGTGCCAGCAGTTTAACCAGAGATACGCAGTATTTT,CASSLTRDTQYF
-,TRBV5-6,TRBJ2-5,-,TGTGCCAGCAGCTCATCAAACAGGGCCCAGTACTTC,CASSSSNRAQYF
once,TRBV9,TRBJ1-2,-,TGTGCCAGCAGCGCAGAAACAGGGCGCCCCTATGGCTACACCTTC,CASSAETGRPYGYTF
once,TRBV28,TRBJ2-7,-,TGTGCCAGCAGTTTGGGGGGGCTGGGCGAGCAGTACTTC,CASSLGGLGEQYF
-,TRBV28,TRBJ1-1,-,TGTGCCAGCACACGTCCGGGATGGGGAACTGAAGCTTTCTTT,CASTRPGWGTEAFF
-,TRBV19,TRBJ1-6,-,TGTGCCAGTAGTACCCCGGGGAATTCACCCCTCCACTTT,CASSTPGNSPLHF
-,TRBV5-5,TRBJ1-3,-,TGTGCCAGCAGCTTGGCCGACAGGACTGGAAACACCATATATTTT,CASSLADRTGNTIYF
-,TRBV5-1,TRBJ2-5,-,TGCGCCAGCAGCTTACAGATTCAAGAGACCCAGTACTTC,CASSLQIQETQYF
-,TRBV6-1,TRBJ1-1,TRBD1,TGTGCCAGCAGTGAACCTCGGACAGGGAAGAACACTGAAGCTTTCTTT,CASSEPRTGKNTEAFF
-,TRBV29-1,TRBJ1-2,TRBD1,TGCAGCGTAGTTCCGGGACAGGGAAACTATGGCTACACCTTC,CSVVPGQGNYGYTF
once,TRBV19,TRBJ1-2,TRBD1,TGTGCCAGTAGTATGACAGGGGGAGACTCTAACTATGGCTACACCTTC,CASSMTGGDSNYGYTF
few,TRBV28,TRBJ1-2,TRBD1,TGTGCCAGCAGTTCCCCCTGGGGGACAGGCTCTGGGGGCTACACCTTC,CASSSPWGTGSGGYTF
-,TRBV12-5,TRBJ1-2,TRBD1,TGTGCTAGTGGCGCGGACAGGAACTATGGCTACACCTTC,CASGADRNYGYTF
-,TRBV28,TRBJ2-7,TRBD1,TGTGCCAGCCAACAGGGGCGACTATCCTACGAGCAGTACTTC,CASQQGRLSYEQYF
-,TRBV24-1,TRBJ2-1,TRBD1,TGTGCCACCAGTGATCTCACCCCGGGACAGAATTACAATGAGCAGTTCTTC,CATSDLTPGQNYNEQFF
-,TRBV10-3,TRBJ2-7,TRBD2,TGTGCCATCAGTGGAAAGGCGCTAGCGGGAGAGTCCGACTACGAGCAGTACTTC,CAISGKALAGESDYEQYF
-,TRBV28,TRBJ1-2,TRBD1,TGTGCCATCGAAAACAGGGGAAACTATGGCTACACCTTC,CAIENRGNYGYTF
-,TRBV7-2,TRBJ1-6,TRBD1,TGTGCCAGCAGCCTTGACAGGGGGGCTAGGGATAATTCACCCCTCCACTTT,CASSLDRGARDNSPLHF
-,TRBV18,TRBJ2-2,TRBD1,TGTGCCAGCTCACCCCGGACAGGCCTGAACACCGGGGAGCTGTTTTTT,CASSPRTGLNTGELFF
-,TRBV18,TRBJ2-5,TRBD2,TGTGCCAGCTCACCTGGGTGGCGGGGGTCGATTCGGGAGACCCAGTACTTC,CASSPGWRGSIRETQYF
-,TRBV28,TRBJ2-3,-,TGTGCCAGCAGTTCGCTAGCCCAGGATACGCAGTATTTT,CASSSLAQDTQYF
-,TRBV29-1,TRBJ1-1,-,TGCAGCGTTGAGGAGGGGAACACTGAAGCTTTCTTT,CSVEEGNTEAFF
-,TRBV2,TRBJ2-1,TRBD1,TGTGCCAGCAGTCGGGGCGGGACAGGGGGCTCCTACAATGAGCAGTTCTTC,CASSRGGTGGSYNEQFF
-,TRBV5-1,TRBJ2-7,TRBD1,TGCGCCTCGGCTGGAGGATCGGGACAGACCTACGAGCAGTACTTC,CASAGGSGQTYEQYF
-,TRBV11-3,TRBJ2-1,TRBD2,TGTGCCAGCAGCGTAGCTAGCGGGGGGGCCGATGAGCAGTTCTTC,CASSVASGGADEQFF
-,TRBV19,TRBJ2-1,-,TGTGCCAGTAGTCCGGTAATGTCCTACAATGAGCAGTTCTTC,CASSPVMSYNEQFF
-,TRBV7-2,TRBJ2-3,-,TGTGCCAGCAGCTTAGCGGGGGCGGGTAATCCTGATACGCAGTATTTT,CASSLAGAGNPDTQYF
-,TRBV27,TRBJ1-3,-,TGTGCCAGCAGTTTATCAGGGGAGGGTCGAAACACCATATATTTT,CASSLSGEGRNTIYF
once,TRBV10-3,TRBJ2-5,TRBD1,TGTGCCATCAGCCTCGGGGCACAGGGGGACCAAGAGACCCAGTACTTC,CAISLGAQGDQETQYF
-,TRBV3-1/TRBV3-2,TRBJ2-7,TRBD1,TGTGCCAGCAGCCTGAACAGGGGGGTTGCGCCCGAGCGGTACTTC,CASSLNRGVAPERYF
once,TRBV27,TRBJ1-5,TRBD1,TGTGCCAGCGGTCAACAGGGGTTGGGCAATCAGCCCCAGCATTTT,CASGQQGLGNQPQHF